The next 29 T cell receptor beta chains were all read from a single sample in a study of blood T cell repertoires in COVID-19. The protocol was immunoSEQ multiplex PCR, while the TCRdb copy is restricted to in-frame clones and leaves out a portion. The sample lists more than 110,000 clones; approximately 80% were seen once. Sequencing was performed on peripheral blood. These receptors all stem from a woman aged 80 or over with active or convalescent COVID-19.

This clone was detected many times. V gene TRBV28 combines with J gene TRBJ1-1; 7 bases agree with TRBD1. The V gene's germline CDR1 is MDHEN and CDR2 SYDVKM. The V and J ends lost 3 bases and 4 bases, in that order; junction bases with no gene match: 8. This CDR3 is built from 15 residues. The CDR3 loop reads CASSFGTAKPTEAFF. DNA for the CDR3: TGTGCCAGCAGTTTCGGGACAGCCAAACCCACTGAAGCTTTCTTT.

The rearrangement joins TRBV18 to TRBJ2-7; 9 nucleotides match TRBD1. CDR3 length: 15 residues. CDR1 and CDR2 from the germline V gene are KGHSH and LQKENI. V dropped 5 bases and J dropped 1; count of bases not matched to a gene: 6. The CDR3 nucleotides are TGTGCCAGCTCATCCCGGACAGGGGTTTCCTACGAGCAGTACTTC. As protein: CASSSRTGVSYEQYF.

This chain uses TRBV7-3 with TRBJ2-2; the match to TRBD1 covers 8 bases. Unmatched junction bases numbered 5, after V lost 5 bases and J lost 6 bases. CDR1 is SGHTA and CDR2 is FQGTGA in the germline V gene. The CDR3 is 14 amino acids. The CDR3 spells CASSRDRSPGELFF. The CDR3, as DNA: TGTGCCAGCAGCCGGGACAGGTCCCCCGGGGAGCTGTTTTTT.

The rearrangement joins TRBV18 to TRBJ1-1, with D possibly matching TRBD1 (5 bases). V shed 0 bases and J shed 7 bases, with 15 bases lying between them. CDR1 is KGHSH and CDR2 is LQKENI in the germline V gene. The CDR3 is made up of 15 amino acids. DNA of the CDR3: TGTGCCAGCTCACCACCGGATCGCAGGGCTGGTGAAGCTTTCTTT. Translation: CASSPPDRRAGEAFF.

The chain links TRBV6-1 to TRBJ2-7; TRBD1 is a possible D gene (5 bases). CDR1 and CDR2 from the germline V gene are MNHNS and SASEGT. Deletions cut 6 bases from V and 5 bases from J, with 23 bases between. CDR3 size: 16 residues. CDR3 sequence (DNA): TGTGCCAGCAGCGAACGTAAGGGGAAAAGGACGAACGAGCAGTACTTC. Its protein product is CASSERKGKRTNEQYF.

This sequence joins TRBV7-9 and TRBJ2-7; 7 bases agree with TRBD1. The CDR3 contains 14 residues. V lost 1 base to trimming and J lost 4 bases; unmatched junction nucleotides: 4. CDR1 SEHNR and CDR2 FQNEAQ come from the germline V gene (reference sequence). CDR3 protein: CASSLGGTVYEQYF. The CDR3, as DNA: TGTGCCAGCAGCTTAGGGGGGACAGTTTACGAGCAGTACTTC.

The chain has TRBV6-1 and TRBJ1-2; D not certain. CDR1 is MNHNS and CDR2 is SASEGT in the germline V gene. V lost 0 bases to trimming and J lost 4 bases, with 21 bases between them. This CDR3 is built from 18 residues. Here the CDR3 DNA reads TGTGCCAGCAGTGAAGCGCAAGGGAAAAGACGGGGTAGCTATGGCTACACCTTC. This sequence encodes CASSEAQGKRRGSYGYTF.

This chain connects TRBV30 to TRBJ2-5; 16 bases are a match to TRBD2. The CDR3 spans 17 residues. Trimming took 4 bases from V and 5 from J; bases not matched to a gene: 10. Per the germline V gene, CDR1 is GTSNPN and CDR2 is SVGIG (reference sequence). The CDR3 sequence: CAWIPGTSGGVVETQYF. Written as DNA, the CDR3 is TGTGCCTGGATTCCAGGGACTAGCGGGGGGGTGGTTGAGACCCAGTACTTC.

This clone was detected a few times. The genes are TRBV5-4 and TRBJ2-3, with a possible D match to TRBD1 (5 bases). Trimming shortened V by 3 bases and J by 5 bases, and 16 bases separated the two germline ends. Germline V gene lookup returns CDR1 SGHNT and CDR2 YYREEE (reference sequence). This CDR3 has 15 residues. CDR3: CASSSGSRVRDTQYF. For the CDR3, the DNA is TGTGCCAGCAGCTCGGGTTCCAGGGTTAGAGATACGCAGTATTTT.

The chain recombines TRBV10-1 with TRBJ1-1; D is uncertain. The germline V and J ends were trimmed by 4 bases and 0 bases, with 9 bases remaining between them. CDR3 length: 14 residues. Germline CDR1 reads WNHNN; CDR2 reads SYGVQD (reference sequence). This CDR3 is CASSGGYMNTEAFF. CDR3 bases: TGCGCCAGCAGTGGCGGCTACATGAACACTGAAGCTTTCTTT.

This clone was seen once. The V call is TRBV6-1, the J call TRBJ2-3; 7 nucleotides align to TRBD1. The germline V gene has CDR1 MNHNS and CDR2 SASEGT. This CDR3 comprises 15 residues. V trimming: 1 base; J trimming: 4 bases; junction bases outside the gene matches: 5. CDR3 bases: TGTGCCAGCAGTGAAGGGACAGGACCAGCAGATACGCAGTATTTT. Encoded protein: CASSEGTGPADTQYF.

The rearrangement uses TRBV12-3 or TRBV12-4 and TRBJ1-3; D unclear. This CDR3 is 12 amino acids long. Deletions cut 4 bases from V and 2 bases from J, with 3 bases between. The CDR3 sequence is CASSYTGNTIYF. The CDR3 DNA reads TGTGCCAGCAGTTATACTGGAAACACCATATATTTT.

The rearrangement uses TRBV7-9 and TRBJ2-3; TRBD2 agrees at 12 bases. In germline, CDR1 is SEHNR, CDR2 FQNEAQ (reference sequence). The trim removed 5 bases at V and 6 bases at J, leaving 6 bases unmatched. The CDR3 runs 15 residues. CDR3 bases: TGTGCCAGCAGCCTTGGGACTAGCGGGCCCGATACGCAGTATTTT. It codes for CASSLGTSGPDTQYF.

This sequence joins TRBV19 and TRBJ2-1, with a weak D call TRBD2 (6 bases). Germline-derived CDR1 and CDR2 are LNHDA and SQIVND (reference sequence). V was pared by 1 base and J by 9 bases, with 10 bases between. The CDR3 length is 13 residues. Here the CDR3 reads CASSIVRGGEQFF. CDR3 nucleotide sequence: TGTGCCAGTAGTATAGTCCGGGGAGGTGAGCAGTTCTTC.

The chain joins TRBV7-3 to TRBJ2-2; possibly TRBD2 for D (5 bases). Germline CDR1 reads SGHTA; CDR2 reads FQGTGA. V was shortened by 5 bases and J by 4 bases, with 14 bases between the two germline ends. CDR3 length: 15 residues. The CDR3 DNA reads TGTGCCAGCAGCCCCCGAGGGCTAACCACCGGGGAGCTGTTTTTT. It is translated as CASSPRGLTTGELFF.

CDR3 sequence: CASSQTIGGRPTPFGVNEQFF. DNA of the CDR3: TGTGCCAGCAGCCAAACCATCGGGGGACGCCCCACGCCCTTTGGGGTTAATGAGCAGTTCTTC. This chain uses TRBV3-1 (or the pseudogene TRBV3-2) with TRBJ2-1, with D possibly matching TRBD2 (6 bases). V shed 2 bases and J shed 7 bases, with 33 bases lying between them. CDR1 is LGHDT and CDR2 is YNNKEL in the germline V gene (reference sequence). The CDR3 is made up of 21 amino acids.

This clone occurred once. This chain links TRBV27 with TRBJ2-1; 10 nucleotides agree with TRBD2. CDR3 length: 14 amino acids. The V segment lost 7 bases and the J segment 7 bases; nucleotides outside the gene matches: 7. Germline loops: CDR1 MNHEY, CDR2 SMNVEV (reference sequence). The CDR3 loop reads CASKTSGGENEQFF. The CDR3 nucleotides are TGTGCCAGCAAGACGAGCGGGGGGGAAAATGAGCAGTTCTTC.

The CDR3 bases are TGTGCCAGTAGAAAAGGACTAGCGGGGCAATACAATGAGCAGTTCTTC. Its protein is CASRKGLAGQYNEQFF. The chain employs TRBV19 and TRBJ2-1, with 12 bases identical to TRBD2. V lost 6 bases to trimming and J lost 4 bases; unmatched junction nucleotides: 7. CDR3 length: 16 amino acids. Germline CDR1 LNHDA, CDR2 SQIVND (reference sequence).

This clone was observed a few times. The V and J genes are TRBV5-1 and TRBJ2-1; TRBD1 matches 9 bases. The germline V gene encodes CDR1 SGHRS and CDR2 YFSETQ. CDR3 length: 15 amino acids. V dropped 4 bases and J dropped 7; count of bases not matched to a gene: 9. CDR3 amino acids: CASSPTGTGWNEQFF. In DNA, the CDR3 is TGCGCCAGCAGCCCTACCGGGACAGGGTGGAATGAGCAGTTCTTC.

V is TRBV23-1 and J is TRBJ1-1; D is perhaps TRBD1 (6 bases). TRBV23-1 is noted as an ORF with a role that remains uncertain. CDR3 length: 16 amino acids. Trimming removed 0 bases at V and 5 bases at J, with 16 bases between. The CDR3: CASSQSKGRGGTEAFF. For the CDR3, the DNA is TGCGCCAGCAGTCAATCGAAGGGTAGGGGGGGGACTGAAGCTTTCTTT.

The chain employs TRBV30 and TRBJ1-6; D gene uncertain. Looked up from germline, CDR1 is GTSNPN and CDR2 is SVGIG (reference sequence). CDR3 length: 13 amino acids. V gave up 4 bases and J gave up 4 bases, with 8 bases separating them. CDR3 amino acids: CAWKADYNSPLHF. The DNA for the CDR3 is TGTGCCTGGAAGGCGGATTATAATTCACCCCTCCACTTT.

DNA for the CDR3: TGTGCCAGCAGTGAAGACAGGGGGCCCATCCCCCTCCACTTT. This sequence encodes CASSEDRGPIPLHF. This rearrangement joins TRBV6-1 to TRBJ1-6; 9 bases line up with TRBD1. The CDR3 is made up of 14 amino acids. The junction had 5 bases not matched to a gene; V was cut back by 1 base and J by 13 bases. CDR1 and CDR2 (germline): MNHNS, SASEGT.

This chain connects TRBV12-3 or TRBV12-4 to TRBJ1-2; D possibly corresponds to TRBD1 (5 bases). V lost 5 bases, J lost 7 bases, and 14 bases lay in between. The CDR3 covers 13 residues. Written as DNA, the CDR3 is TGTGCCAGCAGTCTTCTCCAGGGTGGTGGCTACACCTTC. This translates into CASSLLQGGGYTF.

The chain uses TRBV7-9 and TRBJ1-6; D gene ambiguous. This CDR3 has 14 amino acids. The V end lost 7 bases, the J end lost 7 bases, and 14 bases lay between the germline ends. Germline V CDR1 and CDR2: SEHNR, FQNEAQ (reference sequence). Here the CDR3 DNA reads TGTGCCAGCATTGCGGGCGCAGTAAATTCACCCCTCCACTTT. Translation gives CASIAGAVNSPLHF.

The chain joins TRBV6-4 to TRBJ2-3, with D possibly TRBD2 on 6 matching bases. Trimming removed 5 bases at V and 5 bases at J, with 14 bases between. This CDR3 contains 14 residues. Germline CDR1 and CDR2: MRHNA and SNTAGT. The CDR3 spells CASSRGSPGDTQYF. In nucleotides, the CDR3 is TGTGCCAGCAGTCGGGGGTCCCCGGGAGATACGCAGTATTTT.

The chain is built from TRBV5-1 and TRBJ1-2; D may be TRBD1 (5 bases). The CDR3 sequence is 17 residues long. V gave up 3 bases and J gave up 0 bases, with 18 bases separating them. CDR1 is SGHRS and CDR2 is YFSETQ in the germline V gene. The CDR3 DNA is TGCGCCAGCAGCTACGGGCCCGGGGGTTCGGCTAACTATGGCTACACCTTC. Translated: CASSYGPGGSANYGYTF.

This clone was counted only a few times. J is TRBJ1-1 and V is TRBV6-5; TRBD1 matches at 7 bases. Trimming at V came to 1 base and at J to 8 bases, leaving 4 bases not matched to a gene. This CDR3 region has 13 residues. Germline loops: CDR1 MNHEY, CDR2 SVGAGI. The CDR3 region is CASSYFTGAEAFF. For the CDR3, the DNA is TGTGCCAGCAGTTACTTCACAGGGGCCGAAGCTTTCTTT.

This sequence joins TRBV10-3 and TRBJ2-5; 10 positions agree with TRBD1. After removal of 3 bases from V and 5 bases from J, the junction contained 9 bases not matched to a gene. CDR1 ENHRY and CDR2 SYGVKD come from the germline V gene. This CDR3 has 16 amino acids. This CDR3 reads CAISEPGQGFGETQYF. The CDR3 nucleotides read TGTGCCATCAGTGAACCGGGACAGGGGTTTGGGGAGACCCAGTACTTC.

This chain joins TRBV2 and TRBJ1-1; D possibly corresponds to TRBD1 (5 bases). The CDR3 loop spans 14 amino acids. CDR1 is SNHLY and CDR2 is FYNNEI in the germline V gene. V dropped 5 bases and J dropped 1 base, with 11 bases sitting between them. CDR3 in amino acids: CASSPRGANTEAFF. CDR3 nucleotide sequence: TGTGCCAGCAGTCCGCGCGGGGCGAACACTGAAGCTTTCTTT. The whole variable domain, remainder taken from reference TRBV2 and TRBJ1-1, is EPEVTQTPSHQVTQMGQEVILRCVPISNHLYFYWYRQILGQKVEFLVSFYNNEISEKSEIFDDQFSVERPDGSNFTLKIRSTKLEDSAMYFCASSPRGANTEAFFGQGTRLTVV.